A selection of T cell receptor beta chains follows, all from one sample in a study of molecular identifiers for immune sequencing clone quantification. TCRdb reprocessed the PCR reads with MiXCR, giving one entry per CDR3 protein. Counted here are 8,000 to 13,000 distinct CDR3 sequences, 15% to 20% occurring once; the ten biggest clones make up 2% to 2.5%. Sequencing was performed on naive CD8+ T cells from blood, with Jurkat cell RNA spiked in. Receptor source: a human donor in good health. Some libraries in this study had Jurkat cell RNA spiked in. The CDR3 runs from the conserved cysteine through the conserved F or W.

length	V	J	CDR3
16	TRBV7-8	TRBJ2-2	CASSLRGTSAHGELFF
15	TRBV10-3	TRBJ2-2	CAITSGQTNTGELFF
18	TRBV6-2/TRBV6-3	TRBJ1-2	CASSSPISHGSSYYGYTF
14	TRBV7-9	TRBJ2-5	CASSLALDEETQYF
14	TRBV10-3	TRBJ1-1	CAISLSQGGTEAFF
20	TRBV11-2	TRBJ2-6	CASSLVRTSGRAPGANVLTF
19	TRBV3-1	TRBJ2-2	CASSQAEPLAEANTGELFF
17	TRBV6-5	TRBJ1-1	CASSYSSRGGPNTEAFF
15	TRBV7-9	TRBJ2-2	CASSSRMGSTGELFF
17	TRBV3-1	TRBJ2-3	CASSQDVWEVSTDTQYF
14	TRBV6-6	TRBJ2-2	CATQMDREAGELFF
11	TRBV30	TRBJ1-5	CACGGNQPQHF
14	TRBV4-3	TRBJ2-3	CASSQDSRADTQYF
13	TRBV12-3/TRBV12-4	TRBJ1-2	CASSFSSAGGHTF
15	TRBV4-1	TRBJ2-3	CASSQGGRSTDTQYF
13	TRBV2	TRBJ2-2	CASGTVNTGELFF
14	TRBV3-1	TRBJ2-1	CASSQAGFYNEQFF
13	TRBV7-2	TRBJ2-7	CASSLSPLPEQYF
14	TRBV4-1	TRBJ2-3	CASSPGFSTDTQYF
16	TRBV7-9	TRBJ2-3	CASSPASGGSTDTQYF
12	TRBV12-3/TRBV12-4	TRBJ2-7	CASSLVRYEQYF
15	TRBV7-6	TRBJ1-3	CASSSLTDSGNTIYF
17	TRBV15	TRBJ2-2	CATSRRDRVGYTGELFF
18	TRBV14	TRBJ2-5	CASSSRGGQGWPQETQYF
14	TRBV19	TRBJ2-7	CASSPGTYAYEQYF
17	TRBV7-9	TRBJ1-5	CASSLGTRVWSNQPQHF